What follows are 3 T cell receptor beta chains derived from one specimen sequenced in a study of shared T cell receptors in the human thymus. Method: immunoSEQ multiplex PCR; TCRdb's copy keeps in-frame clones and lacks some. Among under 850,000 clones listed, 70% to 90% were seen once. These data also formed part of another study, on human thymus T cells.

The sample taken for sequencing was thymocytes. The receptor set was obtained from a boy younger than two with a congenital heart defect.

This clone was detected a few times. The rearrangement uses TRBV10-3 and TRBJ2-7; 9 bases are a match to TRBD1. The germline V gene encodes CDR1 ENHRY and CDR2 SYGVKD. Losses at the gene ends were 7 bases for V and 3 bases for J; bases not matched to a gene: 4. The CDR3 runs to 13 residues. The CDR3 protein is CAITRGQGYEQYF. In DNA, the CDR3 is TGTGCCATCACCAGGGGACAGGGCTACGAGCAGTACTTC.

As for this clone: At one end the junction does not follow the germline gene, possibly because of a read error. The chain combines TRBV2 with TRBJ2-7; 7 bases are a match to TRBD2. CDR3 length: 14 residues. CDR1 and CDR2 (germline): SNHLY, FYNNEI. The CDR3 sequence is CASSEAMGGVLCDF. The CDR3 coding sequence is TGTGCCAGCAGTGAAGCGATGGGGGGGGTACTTTGCGACTTC.

The chain combines TRBV21-1 with TRBJ1-3; the table's D call TRBD1 went unverified against the DNA. TRBV21-1 is labeled a pseudogene. This CDR3 is 17 amino acids long. The CDR3 region has the DNA TGTGCCAGCAGCAAAGCGCGCCTCAGGAACTCTGGAAACACCATATATTTT. This codes for CASSKARLRNSGNTIYF.